This entry features one TCR beta chain sequence. What it recognizes is unknown. The sample comes from a study of T cell repertoires in cytomegalovirus infection. The wider study: CMV epitopes in the study were HLA-C-restricted (recently identified) and HLA-B-restricted (well studied). In public TCR beta signatures, there were indications of both CMV infection and matching HLA type. Study conclusions and caveats: Cumulated frequencies of public TCR beta families served to identify carriers of CMV plus the relevant HLA. Clonotypes of TCR beta that were HLA-C-restricted and CMV-specific dominated the ex vivo response.

The CDR3 extends over 11 amino acids. Germline V gene lookup returns CDR1 MGHDK and CDR2 SYGVNS. Trimming took off 2 bases at V and 4 bases at J, with 3 bases between the two ends. TCRdb reprocessed the reads with MiXCR, giving one entry per CDR3 protein. This table holds approximately 910,000 distinct CDR3 sequences, around 32% found once. The receptor comes from a human donor in good health (CMV status not recorded). Some clones in this sample may be carry-over from other donors' samples. J is TRBJ2-7 and V is TRBV25-1, with D uncertain. The input for sequencing was cultured CD8+ T cells from PBMCs, taken from culture after CMV antigen stimulation. The CDR3, as DNA: TGTGCCAGCAGTGAAAGGTACGAGCAGTACGTC. It yields the protein CASSERYEQYV.